These 13 T cell receptor beta chains were sequenced from one sample in a study of memory CD4+ T cells and cytomegalovirus serostatus. Sequencing used immunoSEQ multiplex PCR; TCRdb keeps in-frame clones, though not all of them. Of about 53,000 clones listed, approximately 78% are singletons. Single viable CD3+CD4+CD8-CD45RO+ cells were sorted as the memory CD4+ T cells. The sample consisted of memory CD4+ T cells from blood. The receptor set was obtained from an adult in good health and CMV-seronegative.

The chain combines TRBV7-9 with TRBJ2-7; 8 nucleotides match TRBD1. Per the germline V gene, CDR1 is SEHNR and CDR2 is FQNEAQ (reference sequence). The CDR3 runs 17 residues. V was clipped by 1 base and J by 8 bases; unmatched bases: 16. CDR3: CASSLDPPQGAPTKQYF. CDR3 coding DNA: TGTGCCAGCAGCTTAGATCCCCCGCAGGGGGCCCCTACGAAGCAGTACTTC.

The V call is TRBV7-2, the J call TRBJ1-1; 10 bases map to TRBD1. The CDR3 loop spans 15 amino acids. With V trimmed by 4 bases and J by 5 bases, 7 bases remained unmatched. Germline-derived CDR1 and CDR2 are SGHTA and FQGNSA. Written as DNA, the CDR3 is TGTGCCAGCAGCTCCCAGGCGGACAGGGGGACTGAAGCTTTCTTT. It specifies CASSSQADRGTEAFF.

This clone was counted only a few times. J is TRBJ1-3 and V is TRBV10-3; D perhaps matches TRBD1 (5 bases). CDR3 length: 13 amino acids. Trimming shortened V by 7 bases and J by 4 bases, and 11 bases separated the two germline ends. CDR1 and CDR2 from the germline V gene are ENHRY and SYGVKD. The CDR3 DNA is TGTGCCATCAACGGGGGATCCGGAAACACCATATATTTT. It codes for CAINGGSGNTIYF.

Worth noting for this clone: This same CDR3 is encoded by further DNA sequences in the sample. The CDR3 here is CASSLDSANTEAFF. The CDR3 DNA is TGCGCCAGCAGCTTGGACTCAGCGAACACTGAAGCTTTCTTT. J is TRBJ1-1 and V is TRBV5-1; D ambiguous. The germline V gene encodes CDR1 SGHRS and CDR2 YFSETQ. The CDR3 extends over 14 amino acids. V was clipped by 0 bases and J by 1 base, with 7 bases between them.

The CDR3 region has the DNA TGTGCCAGCAGCTCACCGGGTAGCAATCAGCCCCAGCATTTT. This encodes CASSSPGSNQPQHF. The chain employs TRBV11-2 and TRBJ1-5; no clear D. CDR1 and CDR2 (germline): SGHAT, FQNNGV. CDR3 length: 14 amino acids. With 4 bases removed from V and 0 bases from J, the gap between germline ends came to 7 bases. Full variable domain (outside the CDR3, taken from reference TRBV11-2 and TRBJ1-5): EAGVAQSPRYKIIEKRQSVAFWCNPISGHATLYWYQQILGQGPKLLIQFQNNGVVDDSQLPKDRFSAERLKGVDSTLKIQPAKLEDSAVYLCASSSPGSNQPQHFGDGTRLSIL.

This chain joins TRBV7-7 and TRBJ2-1; no clear D. The germline V gene encodes CDR1 SSHAT and CDR2 FNYEAQ (reference sequence). The CDR3 covers 15 residues. Trimming stripped 5 bases from V and 4 bases from J, with 15 bases between. CDR3 protein: CASSRMDGGYNEQFF. For the CDR3, the DNA is TGTGCCAGCAGCCGAATGGATGGCGGTTACAATGAGCAGTTCTTC.

V is TRBV30 and J is TRBJ2-7; D tentatively fits TRBD1 or TRBD2 (5 bases each). The germline V gene has CDR1 GTSNPN and CDR2 SVGIG (reference sequence). The CDR3 contains 12 residues. V was pared by 4 bases and J by 2 bases, with 9 bases between. CDR3 loop: CAWTGRTYEQYF. The CDR3, as DNA: TGTGCCTGGACGGGACGGACCTACGAGCAGTACTTC.

The chain carries TRBV19 and TRBJ2-7, with 7 bases fitting TRBD1. The germline V gene has CDR1 LNHDA and CDR2 SQIVND (reference sequence). V gave up 4 bases and J gave up 2 bases; unmatched junction bases: 5. The CDR3 totals 14 residues. The CDR3 spells CASSTRQGPYEQYF. The CDR3 DNA is TGTGCCAGTAGTACCCGACAGGGCCCCTACGAGCAGTACTTC.

This chain links TRBV7-3 with TRBJ1-2; the match to TRBD1 covers 8 bases. CDR1 and CDR2 from the germline V gene are SGHTA and FQGTGA. V lost 6 bases to trimming and J lost 7 bases; unmatched junction nucleotides: 7. CDR3 length equals 13 residues. CDR3 residues: CASSSDRVGGYTF. DNA for the CDR3: TGTGCCAGCAGTTCGGACAGGGTTGGTGGCTACACCTTC.

Only one count was recorded for this clone. The chain combines TRBV5-1 with TRBJ1-5; 7 positions agree with TRBD1. Germline CDR1 SGHRS, CDR2 YFSETQ. V lost 4 bases, J lost 4 bases, and 8 bases stayed unmatched. This CDR3 region has 15 residues. In DNA form, the CDR3 reads TGCGCCAGCAGCCTGGACGGGACAGAGAATCAGCCCCAGCATTTT. It translates to CASSLDGTENQPQHF.

The chain is built from TRBV12-5 and TRBJ1-1; 8 nucleotides match TRBD1. This CDR3 has 16 residues. Germline V gene sequence: CDR1 LGHNT, CDR2 FRNRAP. J was trimmed by 0 bases and V by 3 bases; bases with no gene match: 6. CDR3 bases: TGTGCTAGTGGTTTTTCTGGGACAGGATTGAACACTGAAGCTTTCTTT. This sequence encodes CASGFSGTGLNTEAFF.

The V and J genes are TRBV27 and TRBJ1-3; D remains unclear. The CDR3 runs to 10 residues. The V and J ends lost 5 bases and 9 bases respectively, with 5 bases between them. Germline CDR1 reads MNHEY; CDR2 reads SMNVEV (reference sequence). DNA for the CDR3: TGTGCCAGCAGTCCAGGCACCATATATTTT. This sequence encodes CASSPGTIYF.

This clone has only a few counts. The J gene is TRBJ2-5, the V gene TRBV5-4; 10 bases align to TRBD2. Germline CDR1 reads SGHNT; CDR2 reads YYREEE (reference sequence). CDR3 length equals 16 residues. The V segment lost 0 bases and the J segment 5 bases; nucleotides outside the gene matches: 7. CDR3 sequence: CASSLGASGGRETQYF. CDR3 coding DNA: TGTGCCAGCAGCTTGGGGGCTAGCGGGGGTAGGGAGACCCAGTACTTC.